What follows is one T cell receptor (beta chain) and its context. Its antigen is unknown. The sample originates from a study of OX40 agonist ivuxolimab in advanced cancers. Whole-study findings and limits: On average, CD8+ T cells showed a greater number of expanded clones than CD4+.

Profiled with immunoSEQ multiplex PCR; TCRdb holds only in-frame clones, not every one. The sample contains about 77,000 clones, about 86% of which appear only once. With 4 bases removed from V and 0 bases from J, the gap between germline ends came to 16 bases. Per the germline V gene, CDR1 is MNHNS and CDR2 is SASEGT. CDR3 size: 18 residues. The sequence was obtained from an adult with an advanced solid tumor such as melanoma, head and neck, liver or kidney cancer. The V and J genes are TRBV6-1 and TRBJ1-6; D gene unclear. Sequencing used CD4+ or CD8+ T cells sorted from blood, obtained in a trial of the OX40 agonist ivuxolimab. The CDR3 nucleotides read TGTGCCAGCAGTGCCGGGCAGGACGGTAGCTCCTATAATTCACCCCTCCACTTT. This encodes CASSAGQDGSSYNSPLHF.